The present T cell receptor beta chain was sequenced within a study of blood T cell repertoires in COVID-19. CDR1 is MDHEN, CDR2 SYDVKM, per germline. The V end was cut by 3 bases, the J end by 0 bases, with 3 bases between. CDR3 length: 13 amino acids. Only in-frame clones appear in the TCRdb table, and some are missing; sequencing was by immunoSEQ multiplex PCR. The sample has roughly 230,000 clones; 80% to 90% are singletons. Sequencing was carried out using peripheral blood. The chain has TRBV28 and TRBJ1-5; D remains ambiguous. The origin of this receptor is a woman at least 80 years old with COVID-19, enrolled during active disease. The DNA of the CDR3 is TGTGCCAGCAGTTTGCGTAGCAATCAGCCCCAGCATTTT. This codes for CASSLRSNQPQHF.